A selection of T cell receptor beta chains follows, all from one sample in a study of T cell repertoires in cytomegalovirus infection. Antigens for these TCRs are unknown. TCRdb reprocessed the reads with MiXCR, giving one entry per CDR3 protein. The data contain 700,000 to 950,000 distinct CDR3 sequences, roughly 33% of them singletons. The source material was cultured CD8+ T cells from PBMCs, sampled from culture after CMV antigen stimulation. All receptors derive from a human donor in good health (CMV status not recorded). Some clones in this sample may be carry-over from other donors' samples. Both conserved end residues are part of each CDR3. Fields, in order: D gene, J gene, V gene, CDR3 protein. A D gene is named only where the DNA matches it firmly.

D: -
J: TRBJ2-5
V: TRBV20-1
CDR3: CSARFPRGTQYF

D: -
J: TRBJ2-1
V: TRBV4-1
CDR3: CASSPNLGAANNEQFF

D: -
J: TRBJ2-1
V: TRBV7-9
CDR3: CASSSIVNNEQFF

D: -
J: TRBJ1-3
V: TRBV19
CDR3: CASSAASSGNTIYF

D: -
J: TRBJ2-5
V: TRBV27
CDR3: CASSLDGGLIQETQYF

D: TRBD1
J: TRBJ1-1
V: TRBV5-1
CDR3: CASSTGTVYTEAFF

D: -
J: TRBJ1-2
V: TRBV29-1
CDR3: CSVEKNSNYGYTF

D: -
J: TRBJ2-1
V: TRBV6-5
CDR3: CASSYRGEDEQFF

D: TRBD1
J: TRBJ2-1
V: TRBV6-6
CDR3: CASSYPTGGTYNEQFF

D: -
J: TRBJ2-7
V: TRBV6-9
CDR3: CASSRGVEQYF

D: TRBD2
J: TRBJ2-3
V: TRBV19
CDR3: CASSPRTSGTSTDTQYF

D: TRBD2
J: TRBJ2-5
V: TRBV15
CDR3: CATSMLAGGETQYF

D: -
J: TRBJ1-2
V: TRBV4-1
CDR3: CASSQAGVFTF

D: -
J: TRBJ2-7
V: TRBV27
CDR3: CASTEAGKGYEQYF

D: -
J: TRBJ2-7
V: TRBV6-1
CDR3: CGVGYEQYF

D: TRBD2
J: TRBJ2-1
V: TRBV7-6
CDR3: CASSLRTSGGFNEQFF

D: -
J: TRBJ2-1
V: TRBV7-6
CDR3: CASSLVTSPSYNEQFF

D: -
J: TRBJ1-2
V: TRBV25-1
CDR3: CASSEFGGQANYGYTF

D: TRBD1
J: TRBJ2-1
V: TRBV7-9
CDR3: CASSPRQGPNEQFF

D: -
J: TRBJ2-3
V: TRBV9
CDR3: CASSVGDEDPDTQYF

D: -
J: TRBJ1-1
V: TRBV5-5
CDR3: CASTRRPISTMNTEAFF

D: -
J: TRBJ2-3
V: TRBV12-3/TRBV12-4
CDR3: CASRLNGGADTQYF

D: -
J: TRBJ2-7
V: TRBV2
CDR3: CASRGDRYEQYF

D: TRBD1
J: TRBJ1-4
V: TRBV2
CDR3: CASILDREIFF

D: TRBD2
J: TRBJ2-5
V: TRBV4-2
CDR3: CASSQDQVRGDQETQYF

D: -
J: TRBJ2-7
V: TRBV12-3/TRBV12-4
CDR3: CASSQQGSYEQYF

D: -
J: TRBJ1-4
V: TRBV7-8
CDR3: CASSLDRTEAGWINEKLFF

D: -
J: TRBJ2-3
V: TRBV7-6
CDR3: CASSHTSYSTDTQYF

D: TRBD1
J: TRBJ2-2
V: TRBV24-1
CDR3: CATSDLTGVTGELFF

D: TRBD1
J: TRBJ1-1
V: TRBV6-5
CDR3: CASSFRDRGRNTEAFF

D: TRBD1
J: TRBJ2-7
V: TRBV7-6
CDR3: CASSAHGQGYEQYF

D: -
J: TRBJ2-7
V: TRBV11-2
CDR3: CASSRSGTPLEQYF

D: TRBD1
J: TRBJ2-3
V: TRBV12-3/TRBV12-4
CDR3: CASSLRQGHLTDTQYF

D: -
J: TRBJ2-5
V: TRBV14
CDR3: CASSQDVAAWWTQYF

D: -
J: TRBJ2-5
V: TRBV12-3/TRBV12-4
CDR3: CASGPDSVGTQYF

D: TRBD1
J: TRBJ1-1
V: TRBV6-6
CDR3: CASSYSTNRGTEAFF

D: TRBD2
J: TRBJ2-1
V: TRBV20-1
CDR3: CSASLGLVGFF

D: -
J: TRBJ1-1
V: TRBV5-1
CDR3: CASSPRGGGPRTEAFF

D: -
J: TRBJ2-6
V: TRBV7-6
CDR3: CASSPGTFPGANVLTF

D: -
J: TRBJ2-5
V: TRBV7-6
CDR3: CASGRGEFWTQYF

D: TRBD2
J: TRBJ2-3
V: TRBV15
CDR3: CATSGVPSGLSTDTQYF

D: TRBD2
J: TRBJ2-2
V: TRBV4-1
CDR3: CASSQEPGGDTGELFF